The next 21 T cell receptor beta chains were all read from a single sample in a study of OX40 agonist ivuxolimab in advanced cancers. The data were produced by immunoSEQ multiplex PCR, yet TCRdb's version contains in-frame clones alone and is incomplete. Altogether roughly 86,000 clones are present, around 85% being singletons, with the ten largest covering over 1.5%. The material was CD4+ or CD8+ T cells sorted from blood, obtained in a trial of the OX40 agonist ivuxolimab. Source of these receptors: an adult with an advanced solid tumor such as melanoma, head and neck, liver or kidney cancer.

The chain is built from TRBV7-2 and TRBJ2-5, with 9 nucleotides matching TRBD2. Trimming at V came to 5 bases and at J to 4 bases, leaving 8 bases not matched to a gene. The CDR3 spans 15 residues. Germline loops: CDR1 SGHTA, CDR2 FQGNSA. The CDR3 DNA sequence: TGTGCCAGCAGCCGCCCAGCGGGAGGCGGAGAGACCCAGTACTTC. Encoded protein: CASSRPAGGGETQYF.

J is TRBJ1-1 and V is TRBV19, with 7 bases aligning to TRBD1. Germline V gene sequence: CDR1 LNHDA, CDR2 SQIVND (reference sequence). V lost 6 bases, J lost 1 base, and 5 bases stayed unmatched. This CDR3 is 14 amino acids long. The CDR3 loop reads CASSPGQSNTEAFF. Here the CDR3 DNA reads TGTGCCAGTAGCCCGGGACAGTCGAACACTGAAGCTTTCTTT.

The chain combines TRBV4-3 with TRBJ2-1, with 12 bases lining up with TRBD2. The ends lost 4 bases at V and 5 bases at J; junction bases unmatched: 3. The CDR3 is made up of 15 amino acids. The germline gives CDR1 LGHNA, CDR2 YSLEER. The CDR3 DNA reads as TGCGCCAGCAGCCCCGGGACTAGCGGGCACAATGAGCAGTTCTTC. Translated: CASSPGTSGHNEQFF.

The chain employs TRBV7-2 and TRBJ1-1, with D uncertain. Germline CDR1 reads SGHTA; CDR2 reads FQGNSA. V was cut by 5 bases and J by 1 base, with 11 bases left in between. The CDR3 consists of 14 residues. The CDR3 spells CASSPQHRNTEAFF. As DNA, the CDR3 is TGTGCCAGCAGCCCCCAACACCGGAACACTGAAGCTTTCTTT.

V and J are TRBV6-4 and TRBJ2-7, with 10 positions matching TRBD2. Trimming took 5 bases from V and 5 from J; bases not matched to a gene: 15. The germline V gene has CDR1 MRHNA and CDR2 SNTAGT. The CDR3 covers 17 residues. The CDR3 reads CASSPTASGRAANEQYF. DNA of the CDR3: TGTGCCAGCAGTCCGACTGCCAGCGGGAGGGCCGCGAACGAGCAGTACTTC.

The CDR3 reads CASSSPRLLSYEQYF. The CDR3 DNA is TGTGCCAGCAGTTCACCAAGACTTTTATCCTACGAGCAGTACTTC. The chain joins TRBV27 to TRBJ2-7; D not resolved. CDR1 is MNHEY, CDR2 SMNVEV, per germline (reference sequence). Deletions cut 4 bases from V and 1 base from J, with 14 bases between. There are 15 residues in the CDR3.

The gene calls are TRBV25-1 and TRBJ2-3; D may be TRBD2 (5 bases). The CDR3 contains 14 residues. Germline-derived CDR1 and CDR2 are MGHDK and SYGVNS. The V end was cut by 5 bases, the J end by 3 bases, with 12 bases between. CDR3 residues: CASSFGLRTDTQYF. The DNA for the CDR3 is TGTGCCAGCAGTTTCGGACTGAGGACAGATACGCAGTATTTT.

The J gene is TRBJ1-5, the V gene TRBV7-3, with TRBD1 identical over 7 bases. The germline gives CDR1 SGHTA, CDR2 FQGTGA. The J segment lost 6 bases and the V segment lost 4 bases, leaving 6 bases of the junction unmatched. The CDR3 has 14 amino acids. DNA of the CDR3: TGTGCCAGCAGCTCCAGGACAGGTCCTCAGCCCCAGCATTTT. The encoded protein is CASSSRTGPQPQHF. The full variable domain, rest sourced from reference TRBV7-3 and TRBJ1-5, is GAGVSQTPSNKVTEKGKYVELRCDPISGHTALYWYRQSLGQGPEFLIYFQGTGAADDSGLPNDRFFAVRPEGSVSTLKIQRTERGDSAVYLCASSSRTGPQPQHFGDGTRLSIL.

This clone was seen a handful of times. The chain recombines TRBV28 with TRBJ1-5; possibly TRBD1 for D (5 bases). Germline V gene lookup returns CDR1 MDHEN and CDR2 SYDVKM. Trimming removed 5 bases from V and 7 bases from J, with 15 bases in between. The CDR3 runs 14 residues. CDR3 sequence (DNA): TGTGCCAGCAGTCCCGGCGGGGGAGGGCAGCCCCAGCATTTT. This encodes CASSPGGGGQPQHF.

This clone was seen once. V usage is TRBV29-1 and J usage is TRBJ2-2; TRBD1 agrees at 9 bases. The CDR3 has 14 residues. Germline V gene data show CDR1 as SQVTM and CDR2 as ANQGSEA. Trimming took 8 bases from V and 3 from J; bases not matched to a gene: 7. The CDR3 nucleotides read TGCAGCATCTCTCGGACAGGGGACACCGGGGAGCTGTTTTTT. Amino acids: CSISRTGDTGELFF.

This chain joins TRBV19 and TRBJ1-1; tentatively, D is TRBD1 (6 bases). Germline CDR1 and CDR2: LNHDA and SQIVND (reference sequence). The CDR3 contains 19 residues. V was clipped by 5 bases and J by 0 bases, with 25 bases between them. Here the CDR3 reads CASSDGSGARALMNTEAFF. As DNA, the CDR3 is TGTGCCAGTAGTGATGGATCAGGGGCGAGGGCGTTAATGAACACTGAAGCTTTCTTT.

The CDR3 reads CASSPGQVEAFF. The DNA of the CDR3 is TGTGCCAGCTCACCTGGACAGGTCGAGGCTTTCTTT. The chain employs TRBV18 and TRBJ1-1, with 7 bases lining up with TRBD1. V trimming: 3 bases; J trimming: 11 bases; junction bases outside the gene matches: 6. Germline loops: CDR1 KGHSH, CDR2 LQKENI. This CDR3 comprises 12 residues.

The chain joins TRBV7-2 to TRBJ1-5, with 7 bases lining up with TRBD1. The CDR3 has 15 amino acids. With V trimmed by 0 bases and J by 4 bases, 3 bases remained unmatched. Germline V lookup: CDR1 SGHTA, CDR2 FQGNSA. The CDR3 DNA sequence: TGTGCCAGCAGCTTAGCGGGACAGATAAATCAGCCCCAGCATTTT. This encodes CASSLAGQINQPQHF.

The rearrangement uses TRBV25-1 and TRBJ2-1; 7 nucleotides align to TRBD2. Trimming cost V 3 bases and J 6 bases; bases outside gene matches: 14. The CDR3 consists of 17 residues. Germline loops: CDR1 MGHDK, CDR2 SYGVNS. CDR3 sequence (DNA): TGTGCCAGCAGTGATTTTACTAGCCTCTCGGGGGGCAATGAGCAGTTCTTC. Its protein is CASSDFTSLSGGNEQFF.

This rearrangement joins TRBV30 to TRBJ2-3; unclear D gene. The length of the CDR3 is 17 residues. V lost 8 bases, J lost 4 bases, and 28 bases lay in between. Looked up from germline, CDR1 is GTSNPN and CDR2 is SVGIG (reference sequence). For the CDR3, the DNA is TGTGCCGCTCAACCTAAATGGACCTCCAATCCCCCAGATACGCAGTATTTT. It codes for CAAQPKWTSNPPDTQYF.

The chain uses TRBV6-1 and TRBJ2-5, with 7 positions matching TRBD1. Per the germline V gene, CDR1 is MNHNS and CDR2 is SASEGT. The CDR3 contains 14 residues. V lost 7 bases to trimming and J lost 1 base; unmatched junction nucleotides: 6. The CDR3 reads CASTAGTAQETQYF. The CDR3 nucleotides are TGTGCCAGCACCGCCGGGACAGCCCAAGAGACCCAGTACTTC.

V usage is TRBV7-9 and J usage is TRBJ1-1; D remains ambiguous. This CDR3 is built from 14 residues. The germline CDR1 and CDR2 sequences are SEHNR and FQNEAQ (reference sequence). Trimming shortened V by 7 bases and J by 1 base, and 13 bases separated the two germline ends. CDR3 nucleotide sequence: TGTGCCAGCACCCTTGGCGGCGGGAACACTGAAGCTTTCTTT. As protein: CASTLGGGNTEAFF.

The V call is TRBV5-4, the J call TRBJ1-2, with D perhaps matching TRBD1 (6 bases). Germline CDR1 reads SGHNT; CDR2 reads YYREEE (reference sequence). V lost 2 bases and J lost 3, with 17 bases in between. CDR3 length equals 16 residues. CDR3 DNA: TGTGCCAGCAGCTTTGGGGGCGGGAAGGCACACTATGGCTACACCTTC. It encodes CASSFGGGKAHYGYTF.

CDR3 in DNA: TGTGCCAGCTCCAGGGTTGGGCAGCCCCAGCATTTT. Amino acids: CASSRVGQPQHF. The V gene is TRBV27, the J gene TRBJ1-5, with D perhaps matching TRBD1 (5 bases). The V end lost 8 bases, the J end lost 7 bases, and 12 bases lay between the germline ends. This CDR3 is built from 12 residues. CDR1 and CDR2 from the germline V gene are MNHEY and SMNVEV (reference sequence).

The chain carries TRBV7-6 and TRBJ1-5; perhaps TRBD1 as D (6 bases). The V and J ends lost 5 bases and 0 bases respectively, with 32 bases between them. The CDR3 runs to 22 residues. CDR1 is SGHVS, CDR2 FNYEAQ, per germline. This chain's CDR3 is CASSRTAGAGMGGSYSNQPQHF. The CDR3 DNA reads TGTGCCAGCAGCCGTACAGCAGGGGCCGGTATGGGTGGTTCATATAGCAATCAGCCCCAGCATTTT.

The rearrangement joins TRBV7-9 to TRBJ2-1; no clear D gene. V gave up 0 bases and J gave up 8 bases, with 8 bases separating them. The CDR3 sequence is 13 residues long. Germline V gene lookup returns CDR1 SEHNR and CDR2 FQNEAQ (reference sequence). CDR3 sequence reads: CASSLAQAYEQFF. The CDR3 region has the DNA TGTGCCAGCAGCTTAGCGCAAGCCTATGAGCAGTTCTTC.